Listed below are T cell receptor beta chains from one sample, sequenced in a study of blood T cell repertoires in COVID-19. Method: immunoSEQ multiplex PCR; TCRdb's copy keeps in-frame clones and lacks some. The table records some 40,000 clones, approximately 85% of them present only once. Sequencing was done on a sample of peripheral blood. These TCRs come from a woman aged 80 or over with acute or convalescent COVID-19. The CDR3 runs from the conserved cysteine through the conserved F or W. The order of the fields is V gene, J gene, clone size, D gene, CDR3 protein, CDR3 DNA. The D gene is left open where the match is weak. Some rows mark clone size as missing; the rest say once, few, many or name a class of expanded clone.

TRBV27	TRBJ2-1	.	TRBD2	CASKAIGTSGSRSDNEQFF	TGTGCCAGCAAGGCAATCGGGACTAGCGGGAGTCGGTCCGACAATGAGCAGTTCTTC
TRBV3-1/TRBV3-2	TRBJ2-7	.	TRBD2	CASSQTSGTYEQYF	TGTGCCAGCAGCCAGACTAGCGGGACCTACGAGCAGTACTTC
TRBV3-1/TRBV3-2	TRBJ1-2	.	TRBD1	CASSRQGGYTF	TGTGCCAGCAGCCGACAGGGAGGCTACACCTTC
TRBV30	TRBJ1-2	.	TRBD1	CAWRYRDRENGYTF	TGTGCCTGGAGATACCGGGACAGGGAGAATGGCTACACCTTC
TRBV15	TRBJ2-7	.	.	CATRLDRDYYEQYF	TGTGCCACCCGTCTGGACAGGGACTACTACGAGCAGTACTTC
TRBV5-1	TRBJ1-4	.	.	CASSQRGADEKLFF	TGCGCCAGCAGCCAGCGTGGGGCCGATGAAAAACTGTTTTTT
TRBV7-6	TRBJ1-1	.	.	CASSLFRGTEAFF	TGTGCCAGCAGCTTATTCAGGGGAACTGAAGCTTTCTTT
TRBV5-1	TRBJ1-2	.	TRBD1	CASSLSSQTGARGGYTF	TGCGCCAGCAGCCTCTCCTCCCAGACAGGGGCCCGGGGTGGCTACACCTTC
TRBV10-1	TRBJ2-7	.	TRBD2	CASSAAGVRSYEQYF	TGCGCCAGCAGTGCCGCGGGAGTAAGGTCCTACGAGCAGTACTTC
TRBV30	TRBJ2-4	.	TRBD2	CAFRRWTRGLAGETKNIQYF	TGTGCCTTCCGCCGATGGACCCGGGGACTAGCGGGAGAGACCAAAAACATTCAGTACTTC
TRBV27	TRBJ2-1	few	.	CASSRDYVPRNEQFF	TGTGCCAGCAGCCGTGACTACGTCCCCCGCAATGAGCAGTTCTTC
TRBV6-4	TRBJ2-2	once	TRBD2	CASRREGSTGELFF	TGTGCCAGCAGGCGGGAGGGGAGCACCGGGGAGCTGTTTTTT
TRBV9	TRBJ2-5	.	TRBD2	CASSVGNQAGVGETQYF	TGTGCCAGCAGCGTAGGAAACCAAGCGGGAGTAGGGGAGACCCAGTACTTC
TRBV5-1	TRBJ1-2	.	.	CASSLLMGAKGYTF	TGCGCCAGCAGCCTCCTGATGGGGGCGAAAGGCTACACCTTC
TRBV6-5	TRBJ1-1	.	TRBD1	CASRQGAGGAFF	TGTGCCAGCAGACAGGGGGCTGGCGGGGCTTTCTTT
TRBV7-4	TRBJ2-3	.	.	CASSYSGSNTDTQYF	TGTGCCAGCAGCTACTCCGGGAGCAACACAGATACGCAGTATTTT
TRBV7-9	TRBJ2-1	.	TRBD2	CASSLGTSGFEQFF	TGTGCCAGCAGCTTAGGGACTAGCGGGTTTGAGCAGTTCTTC
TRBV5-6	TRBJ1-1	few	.	CASSLILQYDTEAFF	TGTGCCAGCAGCTTGATCTTGCAGTATGACACTGAAGCTTTCTTT